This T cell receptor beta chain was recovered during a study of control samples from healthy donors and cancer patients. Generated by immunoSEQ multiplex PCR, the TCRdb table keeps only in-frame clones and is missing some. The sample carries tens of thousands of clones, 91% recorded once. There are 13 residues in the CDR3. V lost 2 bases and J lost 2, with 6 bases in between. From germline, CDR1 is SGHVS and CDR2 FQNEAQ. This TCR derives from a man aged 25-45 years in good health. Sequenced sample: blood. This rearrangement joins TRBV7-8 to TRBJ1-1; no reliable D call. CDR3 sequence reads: CASSLTDNTEAFF. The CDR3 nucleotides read TGTGCCAGCAGCTTAACGGACAACACTGAAGCTTTCTTT.